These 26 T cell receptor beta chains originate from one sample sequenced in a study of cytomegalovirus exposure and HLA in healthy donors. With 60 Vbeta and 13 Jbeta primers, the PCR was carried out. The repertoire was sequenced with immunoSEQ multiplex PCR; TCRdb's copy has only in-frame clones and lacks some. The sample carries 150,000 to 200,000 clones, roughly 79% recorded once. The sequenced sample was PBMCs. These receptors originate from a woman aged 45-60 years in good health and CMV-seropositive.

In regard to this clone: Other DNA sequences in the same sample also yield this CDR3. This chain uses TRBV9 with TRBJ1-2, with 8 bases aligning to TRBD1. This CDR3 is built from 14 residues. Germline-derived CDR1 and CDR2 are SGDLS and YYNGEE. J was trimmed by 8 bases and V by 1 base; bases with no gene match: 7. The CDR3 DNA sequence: TGTGCCAGCAGCGTATTCGGACAGGGTGACGGCTACACCTTC. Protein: CASSVFGQGDGYTF. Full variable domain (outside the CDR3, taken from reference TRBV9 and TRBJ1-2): DSGVTQTPKHLITATGQRVTLRCSPRSGDLSVYWYQQSLDQGLQFLIQYYNGEERAKGNILERFSAQQFPDLHSELNLSSLELGDSALYFCASSVFGQGDGYTFGSGTRLTVV.

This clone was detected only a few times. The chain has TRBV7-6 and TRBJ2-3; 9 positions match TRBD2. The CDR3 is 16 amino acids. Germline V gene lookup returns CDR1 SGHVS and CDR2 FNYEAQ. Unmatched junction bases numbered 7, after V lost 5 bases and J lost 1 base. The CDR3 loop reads CASSPLAGRGTDTQYF. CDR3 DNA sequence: TGTGCCAGCAGCCCTCTAGCGGGGCGGGGCACAGATACGCAGTATTTT. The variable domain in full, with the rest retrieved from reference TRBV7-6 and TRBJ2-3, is GAGVSQSPRYKVTKRGQDVALRCDPISGHVSLYWYRQALGQGPEFLTYFNYEAQQDKSGLPNDRFSAERPEGSISTLTIQRTEQRDSAMYRCASSPLAGRGTDTQYFGPGTRLTVL.

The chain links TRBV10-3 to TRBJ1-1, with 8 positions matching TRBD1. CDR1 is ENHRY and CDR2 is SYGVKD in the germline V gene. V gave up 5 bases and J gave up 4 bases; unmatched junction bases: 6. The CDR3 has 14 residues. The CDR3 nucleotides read TGTGCCATCAGTTTTCAGGGGGCTAGCACTGAAGCTTTCTTT. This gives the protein CAISFQGASTEAFF.

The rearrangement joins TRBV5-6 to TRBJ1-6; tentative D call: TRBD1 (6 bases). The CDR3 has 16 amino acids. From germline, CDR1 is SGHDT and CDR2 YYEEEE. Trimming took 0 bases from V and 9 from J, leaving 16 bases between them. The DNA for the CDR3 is TGTGCCAGCAGCTTGGTTAGTGGGGGCGGTGGTTCACCCCTCCACTTT. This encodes CASSLVSGGGGSPLHF.

This CDR3 is CASSLTTGQETQYF. CDR3 bases: TGTGCCAGCAGCTTGACGACGGGACAAGAGACCCAGTACTTC. This chain connects TRBV7-9 to TRBJ2-5; a possible D gene is TRBD2 (5 bases). Between the trimmed V and J ends, which lost 3 bases and 2 bases, there was a span of 10 bases. Germline CDR1 SEHNR, CDR2 FQNEAQ (reference sequence). This CDR3 spans 14 amino acids. Variable domain in full (rest from reference TRBV7-9 and TRBJ2-5): DTGVSQNPRHKITKRGQNVTFRCDPISEHNRLYWYRQTLGQGPEFLTYFQNEAQLEKSRLLSDRFSAERPKGSFSTLEIQRTEQGDSAMYLCASSLTTGQETQYFGPGTRLLVL.

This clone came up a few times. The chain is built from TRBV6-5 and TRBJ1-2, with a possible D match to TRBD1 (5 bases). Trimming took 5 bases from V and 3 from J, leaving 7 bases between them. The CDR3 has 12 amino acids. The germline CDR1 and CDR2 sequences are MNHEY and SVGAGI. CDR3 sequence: CASSRGYYGYTF. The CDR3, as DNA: TGTGCCAGCAGTCGGGGGTACTATGGCTACACCTTC.

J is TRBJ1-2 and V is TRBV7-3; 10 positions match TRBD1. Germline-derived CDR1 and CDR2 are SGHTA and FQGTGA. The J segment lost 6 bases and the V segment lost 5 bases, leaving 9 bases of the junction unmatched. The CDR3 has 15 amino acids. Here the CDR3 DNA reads TGTGCCAGCAGCCAGACAGGGGGCGCTTCTAATGGCTACACCTTC. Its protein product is CASSQTGGASNGYTF.

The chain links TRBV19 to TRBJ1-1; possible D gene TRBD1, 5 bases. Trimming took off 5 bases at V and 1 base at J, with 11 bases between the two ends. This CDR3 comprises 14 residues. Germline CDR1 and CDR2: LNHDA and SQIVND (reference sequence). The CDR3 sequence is CASSFQGGNTEAFF. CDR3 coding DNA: TGTGCCAGTAGTTTTCAGGGCGGGAACACTGAAGCTTTCTTT.

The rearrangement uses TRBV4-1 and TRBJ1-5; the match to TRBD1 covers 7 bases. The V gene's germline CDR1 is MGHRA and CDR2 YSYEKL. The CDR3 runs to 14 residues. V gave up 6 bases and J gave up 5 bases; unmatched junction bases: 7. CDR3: CASSFNQGDQPQHF. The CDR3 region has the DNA TGCGCCAGCAGTTTCAATCAGGGGGATCAGCCCCAGCATTTT.

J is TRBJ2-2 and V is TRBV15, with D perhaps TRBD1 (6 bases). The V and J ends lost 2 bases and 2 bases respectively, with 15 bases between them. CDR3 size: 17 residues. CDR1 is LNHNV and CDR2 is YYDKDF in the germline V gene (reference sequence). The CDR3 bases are TGTGCCACCAGCAGACCCACAGGGCGAGTTAACACCGGGGAGCTGTTTTTT. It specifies CATSRPTGRVNTGELFF.

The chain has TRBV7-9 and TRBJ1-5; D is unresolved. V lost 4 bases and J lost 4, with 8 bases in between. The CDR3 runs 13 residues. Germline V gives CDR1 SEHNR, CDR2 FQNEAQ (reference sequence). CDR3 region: CASSYFENQPQHF. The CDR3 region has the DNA TGTGCCAGCAGCTACTTTGAAAATCAGCCCCAGCATTTT.

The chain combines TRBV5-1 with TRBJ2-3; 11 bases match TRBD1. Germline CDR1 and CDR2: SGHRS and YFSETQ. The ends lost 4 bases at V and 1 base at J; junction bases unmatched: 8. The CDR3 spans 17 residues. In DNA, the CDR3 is TGCGCCAGCAGCCGTACGGACAGGGGGCGCGGCACAGATACGCAGTATTTT. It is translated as CASSRTDRGRGTDTQYF.

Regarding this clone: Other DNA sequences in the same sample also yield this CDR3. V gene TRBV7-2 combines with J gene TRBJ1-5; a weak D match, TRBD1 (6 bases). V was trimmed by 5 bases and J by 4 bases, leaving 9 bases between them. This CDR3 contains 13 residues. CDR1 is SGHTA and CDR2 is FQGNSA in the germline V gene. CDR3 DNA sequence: TGTGCCAGCAGCCGACAGGTAAATCAGCCCCAGCATTTT. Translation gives CASSRQVNQPQHF.

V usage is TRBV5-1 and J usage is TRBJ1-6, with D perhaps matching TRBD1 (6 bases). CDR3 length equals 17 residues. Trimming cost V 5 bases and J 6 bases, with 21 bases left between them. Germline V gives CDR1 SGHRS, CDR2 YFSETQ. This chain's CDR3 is CASRSLQGDSGNSPLHF. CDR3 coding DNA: TGCGCCAGCAGGTCATTACAGGGAGACTCGGGTAATTCACCCCTCCACTTT.

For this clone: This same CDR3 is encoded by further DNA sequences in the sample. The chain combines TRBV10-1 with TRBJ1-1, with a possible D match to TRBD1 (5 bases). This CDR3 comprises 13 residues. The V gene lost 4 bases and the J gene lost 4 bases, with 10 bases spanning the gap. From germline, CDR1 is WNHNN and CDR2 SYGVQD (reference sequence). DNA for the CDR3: TGCGCCAGCAGTGGGGCGGGGGGCACTGAAGCTTTCTTT. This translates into CASSGAGGTEAFF.

The CDR3 protein is CASSLPSGQLTYEQYF. The DNA of the CDR3 is TGTGCCAGCAGCTTGCCTTCGGGACAGTTAACCTACGAGCAGTACTTC. The V gene is TRBV5-5, the J gene TRBJ2-7; 7 bases are a match to TRBD1. This CDR3 region has 16 residues. Trimming removed 1 base from V and 2 bases from J; junction bases left unmatched: 9. CDR1 is SGHKS, CDR2 YYEKEE, per germline (reference sequence).

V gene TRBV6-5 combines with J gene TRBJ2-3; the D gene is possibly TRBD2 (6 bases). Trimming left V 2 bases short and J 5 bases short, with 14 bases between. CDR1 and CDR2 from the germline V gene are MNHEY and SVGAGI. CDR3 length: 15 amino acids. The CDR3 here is CASSYPTGAGDTQYF. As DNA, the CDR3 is TGTGCCAGCAGTTACCCGACGGGAGCTGGAGATACGCAGTATTTT.

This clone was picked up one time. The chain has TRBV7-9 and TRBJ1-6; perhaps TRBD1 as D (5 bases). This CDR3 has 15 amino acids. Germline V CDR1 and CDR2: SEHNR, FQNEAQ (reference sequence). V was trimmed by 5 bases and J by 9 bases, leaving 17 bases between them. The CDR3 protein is CASSPGRFGGSPLHF. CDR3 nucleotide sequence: TGTGCCAGCAGCCCCGGACGGTTCGGGGGTTCACCCCTCCACTTT.

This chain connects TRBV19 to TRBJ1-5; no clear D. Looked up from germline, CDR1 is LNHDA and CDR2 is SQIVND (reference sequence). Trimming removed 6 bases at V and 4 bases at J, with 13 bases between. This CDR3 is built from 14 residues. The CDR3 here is CASSPAGRNQPQHF. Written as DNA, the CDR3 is TGTGCCAGTAGCCCTGCGGGGAGAAATCAGCCCCAGCATTTT.

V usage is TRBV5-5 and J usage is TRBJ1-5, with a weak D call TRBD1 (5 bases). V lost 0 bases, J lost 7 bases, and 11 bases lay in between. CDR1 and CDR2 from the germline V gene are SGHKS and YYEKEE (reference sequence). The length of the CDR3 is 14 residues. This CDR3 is CASSLEGVGQPQHF. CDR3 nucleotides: TGTGCCAGCAGCTTGGAAGGGGTGGGGCAGCCCCAGCATTTT.

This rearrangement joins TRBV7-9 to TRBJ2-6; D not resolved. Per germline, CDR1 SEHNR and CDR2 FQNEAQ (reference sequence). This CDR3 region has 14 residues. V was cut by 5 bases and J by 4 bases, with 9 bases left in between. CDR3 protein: CASSLGVGANVLTF. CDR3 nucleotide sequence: TGTGCCAGCAGCCTCGGAGTGGGGGCCAACGTCCTGACTTTC.

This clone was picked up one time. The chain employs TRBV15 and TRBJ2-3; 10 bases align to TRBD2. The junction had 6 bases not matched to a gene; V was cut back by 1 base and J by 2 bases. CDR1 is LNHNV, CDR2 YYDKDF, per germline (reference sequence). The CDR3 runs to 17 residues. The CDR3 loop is CATSRGVSGGITDTQYF. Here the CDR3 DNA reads TGTGCCACCAGCAGAGGGGTTAGCGGGGGGATCACAGATACGCAGTATTTT.

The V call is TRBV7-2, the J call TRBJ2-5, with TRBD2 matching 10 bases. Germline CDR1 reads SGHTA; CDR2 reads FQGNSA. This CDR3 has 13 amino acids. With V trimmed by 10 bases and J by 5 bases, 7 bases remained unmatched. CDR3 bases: TGTGCCACCGAAGCGGGGGGGGGCGAGACCCAGTACTTC. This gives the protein CATEAGGGETQYF.

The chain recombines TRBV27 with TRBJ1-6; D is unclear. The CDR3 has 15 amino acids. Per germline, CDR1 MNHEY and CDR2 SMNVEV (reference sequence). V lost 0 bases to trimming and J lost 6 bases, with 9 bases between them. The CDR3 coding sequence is TGTGCCAGCAGTTTATCGGGCCAGAGTAATTCACCCCTCCACTTT. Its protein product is CASSLSGQSNSPLHF.

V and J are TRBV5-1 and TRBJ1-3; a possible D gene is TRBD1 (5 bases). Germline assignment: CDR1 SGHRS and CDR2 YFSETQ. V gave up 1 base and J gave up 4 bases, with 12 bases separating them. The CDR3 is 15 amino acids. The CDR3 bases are TGCGCCAGCAGCTTGCGAGGACACTACGGAAACACCATATATTTT. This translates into CASSLRGHYGNTIYF.

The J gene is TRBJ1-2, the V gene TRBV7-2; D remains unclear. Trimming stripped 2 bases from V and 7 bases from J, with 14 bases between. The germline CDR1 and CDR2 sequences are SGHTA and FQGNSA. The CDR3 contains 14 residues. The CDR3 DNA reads TGTGCCAGCAGCTTAAACCCCGGGTCGGGTGGCTACACCTTC. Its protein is CASSLNPGSGGYTF.